Below, 26 T cell receptor beta chains from the same sample are listed, as sequenced in a study of blood T cells in healthy people across ages. Through a sample-barcoded 5' primer and a J-beta primer mix, a second PCR was run for 7 to 11 cycles. Each CDR3 protein is one row after TCRdb ran MiXCR on the 5' RACE reads. Among more than 900,000 distinct CDR3 sequences, approximately 25% were seen once, and the ten largest hold about 0.72%. These data were also filed under a second study, of T cells of mothers and their children.

Sequenced sample: blood. These receptors all stem from a girl aged 2-10 years in good health.

This clonotype has only a few counts. The CDR3 sequence: CASSETSGGAGADTQYF. CDR3 nucleotides: TGTGCCAGCAGTGAGACTAGCGGGGGGGCAGGCGCAGATACGCAGTATTTT. The chain links TRBV6-1 to TRBJ2-3, with 14 bases lining up with TRBD2. This CDR3 contains 17 residues. With 3 bases clipped from V and 4 bases from J, the junction kept 6 bases outside the gene matches. CDR1 is MNHNS and CDR2 is SASEGT in the germline V gene.

This clonotype was detected only once. The J gene is TRBJ2-1, the V gene TRBV9; 8 bases map to TRBD1. V lost 4 bases, J lost 7 bases, and 10 bases stayed unmatched. CDR3 size: 15 residues. Germline lookup yields CDR1 SGDLS and CDR2 YYNGEE. The CDR3 sequence is CASSSGQGAWNEQFF. The CDR3 DNA reads TGTGCCAGCAGCTCCGGCCAGGGGGCGTGGAATGAGCAGTTCTTC.

This rearrangement joins TRBV7-2 to TRBJ2-7; D not certain. Trimming stripped 2 bases from V and 0 bases from J, with 11 bases between. Germline-derived CDR1 and CDR2 are SGHTA and FQGNSA. This CDR3 contains 15 residues. CDR3 sequence (DNA): TGTGCCAGCAGCTTATGGAATACTCCCTCCTACGAGCAGTACTTC. Its translation is CASSLWNTPSYEQYF.

With respect to this clonotype: Relative to the germline gene, one junction end is altered; a read error may explain this. CDR3 residues: CASSLVSLVNGQFF. The CDR3 nucleotides read TGCGCCAGCAGCTTGGTATCTTTGGTCAATGGGCAGTTCTTC. V and J are TRBV5-1 and TRBJ2-5; the D is unclear. TRBJ2-1 explains the end of the DNA better; the J call may be wrong. The CDR3 has 14 amino acids. Germline V gene data show CDR1 as SGHRS and CDR2 as YFSETQ.

The chain combines TRBV11-2 with TRBJ2-6; unclear D gene. Germline CDR1 reads SGHAT; CDR2 reads FQNNGV. The CDR3 totals 17 residues. V was shortened by 5 bases and J by 0 bases, with 14 bases between the two germline ends. This chain's CDR3 is CASSLRVEVSGANVLTF. The CDR3 coding sequence is TGTGCCAGCAGCCTCCGGGTCGAAGTCTCTGGGGCCAACGTCCTGACTTTC.

The rearrangement uses TRBV7-9 and TRBJ2-7; D may correspond to TRBD1 or TRBD2 (5 bases each). Germline-derived CDR1 and CDR2 are SEHNR and FQNEAQ (reference sequence). The CDR3 is 15 residues long. The V gene lost 7 bases and the J gene lost 1 base, with 17 bases spanning the gap. The DNA of the CDR3 is TGTGCCAGCACCTCACGGGACCGGGGATCCTACGAGCAGTACTTC. It codes for CASTSRDRGSYEQYF.

The table lists this clonotype with many counts. The chain has TRBV6-4 and TRBJ2-4, with 7 bases fitting TRBD2. Germline V gives CDR1 MRHNA, CDR2 SNTAGT. V lost 7 bases and J lost 5; bases outside the gene matches: 8. There are 14 residues in the CDR3. In DNA form, the CDR3 reads TGTGCCAGCATATCGATGGGGGGGGAAAACATTCAGTACTTC. It codes for CASISMGGENIQYF.

The J gene is TRBJ2-3, the V gene TRBV19; 7 bases line up with TRBD1. The CDR3 is 13 amino acids. Germline V gene data show CDR1 as LNHDA and CDR2 as SQIVND (reference sequence). J gave up 5 bases and V 6 bases, and 5 bases lay outside the gene matches. CDR3 region: CASSRTGQDTQYF. The CDR3, as DNA: TGTGCCAGTAGCCGGACAGGTCAAGATACGCAGTATTTT.

The chain couples TRBV10-3 to TRBJ2-4; 7 bases are a match to TRBD1. CDR3 size: 17 residues. Germline CDR1 reads ENHRY; CDR2 reads SYGVKD. The V and J ends lost 3 bases and 3 bases, in that order; junction bases with no gene match: 11. CDR3: CAISEVWQGEDKNIQYF. In nucleotides, the CDR3 is TGTGCCATCAGTGAAGTTTGGCAGGGGGAAGACAAAAACATTCAGTACTTC.

The chain has TRBV7-2 and TRBJ2-3; 10 bases fit TRBD2. The V and J ends lost 6 bases and 3 bases, in that order; junction bases with no gene match: 3. The CDR3 is 14 amino acids. Germline V gene data show CDR1 as SGHTA and CDR2 as FQGNSA. CDR3 in amino acids: CASRSGRDTDTQYF. The CDR3 nucleotides are TGTGCCAGCAGGAGCGGGAGGGATACAGATACGCAGTATTTT.

This clonotype was picked up a small number of times. The chain has TRBV28 and TRBJ1-2; tentatively, D is TRBD1 (5 bases). The CDR3 covers 15 residues. CDR1 is MDHEN and CDR2 is SYDVKM in the germline V gene. The V end was cut by 3 bases, the J end by 8 bases, with 19 bases between. The CDR3 loop is CASSFEGRLFLGYTF. The CDR3 DNA sequence: TGTGCCAGCAGTTTCGAGGGGCGGCTTTTTTTAGGCTACACCTTC.

The chain links TRBV6-5 to TRBJ1-2; tentative D call: TRBD1 (5 bases). Trimming took off 1 base at V and 4 bases at J, with 7 bases between the two ends. Germline-derived CDR1 and CDR2 are MNHEY and SVGAGI. The CDR3 is 13 amino acids. The CDR3: CASSYYRIYGYTF. In nucleotides, the CDR3 is TGTGCCAGCAGTTACTACAGGATCTATGGCTACACCTTC.

The chain recombines TRBV2 with TRBJ1-1; a weak D match, TRBD1 (5 bases). Germline V gives CDR1 SNHLY, CDR2 FYNNEI. The ends were cut back, 4 bases at V and 7 bases at J, with 7 bases in the middle. This CDR3 is 11 amino acids long. Here the CDR3 DNA reads TGTGCCAGCAGTGGAGGGGATGAAGCTTTCTTT. This codes for CASSGGDEAFF.

The rearrangement links TRBV29-1 to TRBJ2-1; TRBD2 matches at 10 bases. The J segment lost 8 bases and the V segment lost 4 bases, leaving 8 bases of the junction unmatched. This CDR3 region has 14 residues. Germline CDR1 reads SQVTM; CDR2 reads ANQGSEA. CDR3: CSVGASGSGYEQFF. The CDR3, as DNA: TGCAGCGTTGGGGCTAGCGGGAGTGGGTATGAGCAGTTCTTC.

This clonotype was recorded a few times. The chain employs TRBV6-1 and TRBJ2-1, with 11 bases lining up with TRBD2. In germline, CDR1 is MNHNS, CDR2 SASEGT. The CDR3 is 18 residues long. Losses at the gene ends were 6 bases for V and 0 bases for J; bases not matched to a gene: 10. The CDR3 DNA reads TGTGCCAGCAGCCCGGGACTAGCGGAAGGGAGCTCCTACAATGAGCAGTTCTTC. The encoded protein is CASSPGLAEGSSYNEQFF.

The chain joins TRBV25-1 to TRBJ1-4; D unresolved. The V end lost 4 bases, the J end lost 6 bases, and 9 bases lay between the germline ends. Looked up from germline, CDR1 is MGHDK and CDR2 is SYGVNS. This CDR3 contains 13 residues. CDR3 nucleotides: TGTGCCAGCAGTGGAGGGAAGGATGAAAAACTGTTTTTT. Its translation is CASSGGKDEKLFF.

This clonotype was seen a few times. This sequence joins TRBV10-3 and TRBJ1-3; 9 positions agree with TRBD1. The germline V gene encodes CDR1 ENHRY and CDR2 SYGVKD. This CDR3 is built from 15 residues. V dropped 6 bases and J dropped 2; count of bases not matched to a gene: 5. The CDR3 reads CAISSGQGTGNTIYF. In DNA form, the CDR3 reads TGTGCCATCAGCTCCGGACAGGGGACTGGAAACACCATATATTTT.

V gene TRBV10-3 combines with J gene TRBJ2-6; D is unclear. This CDR3 has 16 residues. The germline V gene encodes CDR1 ENHRY and CDR2 SYGVKD. V was trimmed by 0 bases and J by 2 bases, leaving 8 bases between them. The CDR3 DNA is TGTGCCATCAGTGAGTCGAGGTCGGCTGGGGCCAACGTCCTGACTTTC. It specifies CAISESRSAGANVLTF.

This clonotype was found once. The V call is TRBV12-3 or TRBV12-4, the J call TRBJ1-4; D is possibly TRBD1 (6 bases). The CDR3 covers 14 residues. Trimming stripped 6 bases from V and 4 bases from J, with 12 bases between. Here the CDR3 reads CASRRGQRNEKLFF. The CDR3 DNA reads as TGTGCCAGCAGGAGAGGACAGCGTAATGAAAAACTGTTTTTT.

This clonotype was counted between two and nine times. This rearrangement joins TRBV28 to TRBJ1-5; TRBD1 matches at 8 bases. The CDR3 contains 16 residues. V gave up 4 bases and J gave up 6 bases; unmatched junction bases: 11. Germline V lookup: CDR1 MDHEN, CDR2 SYDVKM. The CDR3 DNA is TGTGCCAGCAGTTCCCTCCTTGACAGGGGAGGTCAGCCCCAGCATTTT. It yields the protein CASSSLLDRGGQPQHF.

This clonotype appeared a few times. The J gene is TRBJ2-6, the V gene TRBV5-1; D unresolved. The CDR3 runs 14 residues. The V gene's germline CDR1 is SGHRS and CDR2 YFSETQ. The V gene lost 3 bases and the J gene lost 4 bases, with 8 bases spanning the gap. CDR3 DNA sequence: TGCGCCAGCAGCTCAACCGGCGGGGCCAACGTCCTGACTTTC. Translating gives CASSSTGGANVLTF. Based on the CDR3 plus reference TRBV5-1 and TRBJ2-6, the full variable domain is KAGVTQTPRYLIKTRGQQVTLSCSPISGHRSVSWYQQTPGQGLQFLFEYFSETQRNKGNFPGRFSGRQFSNSRSEMNVSTLELGDSALYLCASSSTGGANVLTFGAGSRLTVL.

The rearrangement links TRBV3-1 to TRBJ1-4; D gene unclear. Trimming cost V 4 bases and J 4 bases, with 16 bases left between them. Germline V gives CDR1 LGHDT, CDR2 YNNKEL (reference sequence). There are 16 residues in the CDR3. CDR3 bases: TGTGCCAGCAGCCCCCCCGACGATCTGAGTAATGAAAAACTGTTTTTT. Encoded protein: CASSPPDDLSNEKLFF. Based on the CDR3 plus reference TRBV3-1 and TRBJ1-4, the full variable domain is DTAVSQTPKYLVTQMGNDKSIKCEQNLGHDTMYWYKQDSKKFLKIMFSYNNKELIINETVPNRFSPKSPDKAHLNLHINSLELGDSAVYFCASSPPDDLSNEKLFFGSGTQLSVL.

A few counts support this clonotype. The J gene is TRBJ2-4, the V gene TRBV7-6; 8 positions agree with TRBD1. V was pared by 1 base and J by 8 bases, with 4 bases of the junction left unmatched. The CDR3 spans 14 residues. Per germline, CDR1 SGHVS and CDR2 FNYEAQ. This CDR3 reads CASSLGQGADIQYF. As DNA, the CDR3 is TGTGCCAGCAGCTTAGGGCAGGGGGCGGACATTCAGTACTTC.

This chain uses TRBV7-2 with TRBJ2-7; TRBD1 agrees at 12 bases. Trimming cost V 3 bases and J 4 bases; bases outside gene matches: 4. This CDR3 comprises 15 residues. CDR1 is SGHTA, CDR2 FQGNSA, per germline. The CDR3, as DNA: TGTGCCAGCAGCTTTGGGACAGGGGGCCTATACGAGCAGTACTTC. Its translation: CASSFGTGGLYEQYF.

This clonotype qualifies as medium-sized (0.01 to 0.1%). V gene TRBV7-2 combines with J gene TRBJ2-7, with D tentatively TRBD2 (7 bases). CDR1 and CDR2 from the germline V gene are SGHTA and FQGNSA. V was pared by 4 bases and J by 4 bases, with 14 bases between. This CDR3 spans 14 amino acids. In nucleotides, the CDR3 is TGTGCCAGCAGCTCTGGGGGGGGCCGATACGAGCAGTACTTC. As protein: CASSSGGGRYEQYF.

V and J are TRBV28 and TRBJ2-7; D is unclear. The CDR3 has 12 amino acids. Germline V gives CDR1 MDHEN, CDR2 SYDVKM. V lost 7 bases and J lost 4, with 11 bases in between. CDR3 DNA: TGTGCCAGCACGGACCCCCATTACGAGCAGTACTTC. Protein sequence: CASTDPHYEQYF. The full variable domain, rest sourced from reference TRBV28 and TRBJ2-7, is DVKVTQSSRYLVKRTGEKVFLECVQDMDHENMFWYRQDPGLGLRLIYFSYDVKMKEKGDIPEGYSVSREKKERFSLILESASTNQTSMYLCASTDPHYEQYFGPGTRLTVT.